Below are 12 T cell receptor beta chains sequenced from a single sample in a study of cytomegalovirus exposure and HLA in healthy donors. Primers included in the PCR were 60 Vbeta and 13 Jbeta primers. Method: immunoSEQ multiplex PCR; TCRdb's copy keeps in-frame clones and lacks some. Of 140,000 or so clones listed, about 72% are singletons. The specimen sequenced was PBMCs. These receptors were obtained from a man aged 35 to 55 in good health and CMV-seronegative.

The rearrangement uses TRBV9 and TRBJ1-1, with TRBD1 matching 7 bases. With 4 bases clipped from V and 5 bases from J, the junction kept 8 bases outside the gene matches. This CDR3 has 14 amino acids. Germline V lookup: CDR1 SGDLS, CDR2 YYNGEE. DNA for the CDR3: TGTGCCAGCAGCTCAATGACAGGGAAAACTGAAGCTTTCTTT. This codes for CASSSMTGKTEAFF.

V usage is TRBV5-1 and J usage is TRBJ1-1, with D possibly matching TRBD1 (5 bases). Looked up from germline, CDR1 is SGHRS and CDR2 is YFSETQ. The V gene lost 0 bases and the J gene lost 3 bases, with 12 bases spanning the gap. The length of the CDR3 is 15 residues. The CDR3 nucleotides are TGCGCCAGCAGCTTGGGGACATCGGGGGACACTGAAGCTTTCTTT. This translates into CASSLGTSGDTEAFF.

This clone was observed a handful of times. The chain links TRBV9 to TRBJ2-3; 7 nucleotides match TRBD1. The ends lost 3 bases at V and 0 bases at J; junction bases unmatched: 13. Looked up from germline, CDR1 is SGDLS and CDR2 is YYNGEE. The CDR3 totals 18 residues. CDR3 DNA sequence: TGTGCCAGCAGCGCCGAGGGACAGCTTTATACTAGCACAGATACGCAGTATTTT. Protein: CASSAEGQLYTSTDTQYF.

CDR3 sequence (DNA): TGTGCCAGCAGCCCTCCGGGGTACGAGCAGTACTTC. Protein: CASSPPGYEQYF. The chain has TRBV7-9 and TRBJ2-5, with D perhaps TRBD2 (5 bases). The DNA end is a closer match to TRBJ2-7, so the J assignment may be wrong. Per the germline V gene, CDR1 is SEHNR and CDR2 is FQNEAQ (reference sequence). This CDR3 region has 12 residues.

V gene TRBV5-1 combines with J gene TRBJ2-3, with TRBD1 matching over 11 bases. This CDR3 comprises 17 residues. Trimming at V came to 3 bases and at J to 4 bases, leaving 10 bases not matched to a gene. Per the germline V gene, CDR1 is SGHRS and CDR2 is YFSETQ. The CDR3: CASSSKTGTGGSDTQYF. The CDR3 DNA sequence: TGCGCCAGCAGCTCAAAAACCGGGACAGGGGGGTCAGATACGCAGTATTTT.

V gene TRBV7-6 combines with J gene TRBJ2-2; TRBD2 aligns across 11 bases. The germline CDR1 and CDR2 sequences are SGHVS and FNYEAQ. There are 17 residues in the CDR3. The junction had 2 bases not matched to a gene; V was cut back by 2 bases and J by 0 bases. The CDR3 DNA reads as TGTGCCAGCAGCTTATTAGCGGGGGGGACGAACACCGGGGAGCTGTTTTTT. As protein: CASSLLAGGTNTGELFF.

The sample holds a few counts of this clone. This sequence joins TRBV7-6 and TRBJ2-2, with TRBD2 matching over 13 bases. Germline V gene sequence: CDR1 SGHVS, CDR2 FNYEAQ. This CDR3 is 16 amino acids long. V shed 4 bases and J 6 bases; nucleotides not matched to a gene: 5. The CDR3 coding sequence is TGTGCCAGCAGCTCAACTAGCGGGGGGGCCCCCGGGGAGCTGTTTTTT. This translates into CASSSTSGGAPGELFF.

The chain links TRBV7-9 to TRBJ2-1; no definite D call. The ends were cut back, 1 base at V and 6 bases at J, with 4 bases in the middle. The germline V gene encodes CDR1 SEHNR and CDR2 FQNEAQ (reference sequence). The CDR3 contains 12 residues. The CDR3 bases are TGTGCCAGCAGCTTAGGTAGCAATGAGCAGTTCTTC. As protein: CASSLGSNEQFF.

The CDR3, as DNA: TGTGCCAGCAGCGTAGAGGGACAGCGAGGGACCCAGTACTTC. It yields the protein CASSVEGQRGTQYF. The chain combines TRBV9 with TRBJ2-5, with 7 bases identical to TRBD1. J lost 7 bases, V lost 0 bases, and 6 bases had no gene match. The CDR3 sequence is 14 residues long. Looked up from germline, CDR1 is SGDLS and CDR2 is YYNGEE.

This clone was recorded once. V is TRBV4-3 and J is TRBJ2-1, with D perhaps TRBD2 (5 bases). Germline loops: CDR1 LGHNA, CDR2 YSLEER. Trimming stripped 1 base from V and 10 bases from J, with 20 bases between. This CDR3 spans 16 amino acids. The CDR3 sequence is CASSQGVSGSVVEQFF. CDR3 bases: TGCGCCAGCAGCCAAGGTGTCAGCGGTTCCGTGGTCGAGCAGTTCTTC.

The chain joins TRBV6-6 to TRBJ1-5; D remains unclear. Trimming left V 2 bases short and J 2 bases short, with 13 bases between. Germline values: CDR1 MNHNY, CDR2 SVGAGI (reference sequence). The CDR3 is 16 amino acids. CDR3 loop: CASSYGSSGGNQPQHF. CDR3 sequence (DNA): TGTGCCAGCAGTTACGGCAGTAGCGGTGGCAATCAGCCCCAGCATTTT.

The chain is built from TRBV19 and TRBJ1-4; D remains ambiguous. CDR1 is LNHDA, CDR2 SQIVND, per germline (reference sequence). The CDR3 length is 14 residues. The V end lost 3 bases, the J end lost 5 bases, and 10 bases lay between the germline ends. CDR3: CASSMGRRNEKLFF. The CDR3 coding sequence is TGTGCCAGTAGTATGGGCAGGAGGAATGAAAAACTGTTTTTT.